The 24 T cell receptor beta chains given below trace back to one sample, sequenced in a study of blood T cell repertoires in COVID-19. Profiling relied on immunoSEQ multiplex PCR, and the TCRdb table lists in-frame clones only, not all of them. In the table there are 200,000 or so clones, roughly 80% of which are singletons. Sequencing input: peripheral blood. The receptors come from a woman aged 60-75 years who had recovered from COVID-19.

The chain combines TRBV11-2 with TRBJ2-7, with 11 positions matching TRBD2. Germline CDR1 reads SGHAT; CDR2 reads FQNNGV. The CDR3 loop spans 14 amino acids. V was pared by 5 bases and J by 6 bases, with 6 bases of the junction left unmatched. In nucleotides, the CDR3 is TGTGCCAGCAGCCTTAGCGGGGGGGCTAGCGAGCAGTACTTC. It codes for CASSLSGGASEQYF.

This clone was detected only once. The chain couples TRBV4-3 to TRBJ1-6; 10 bases are shared with TRBD1. This CDR3 comprises 17 residues. Germline V gene data show CDR1 as LGHNA and CDR2 as YSLEER. J was trimmed by 10 bases and V by 0 bases; bases with no gene match: 9. The CDR3 nucleotides read TGCGCCAGCAGCCAAGAGTACCGGGACAGGGGCCACTCACCCCTCCACTTT. This gives the protein CASSQEYRDRGHSPLHF.

CDR3: CASQQGNNYGYTF. Written as DNA, the CDR3 is TGTGCCAGTCAACAGGGAAATAACTATGGCTACACCTTC. V gene TRBV6-5 combines with J gene TRBJ1-2; perhaps TRBD1 as D (6 bases). The CDR3 runs 13 residues. V gave up 9 bases and J gave up 1 base, with 12 bases separating them. CDR1 and CDR2 from the germline V gene are MNHEY and SVGAGI.

This clone was detected only once. The CDR3 sequence is CASSPMGWANYGYTF. The CDR3 DNA sequence: TGTGCCAGCAGCCCAATGGGCTGGGCTAACTATGGCTACACCTTC. The chain is built from TRBV6-6 and TRBJ1-2, with D unclear. Germline V lookup: CDR1 MNHNY, CDR2 SVGAGI (reference sequence). The CDR3 is made up of 15 amino acids. The V end lost 6 bases, the J end lost 0 bases, and 14 bases lay between the germline ends.

The rearrangement joins TRBV7-9 to TRBJ1-5; perhaps TRBD1 as D (5 bases). Trimming pared 5 bases from V and 6 bases from J, leaving 23 bases between. The CDR3 totals 17 residues. In germline, CDR1 is SEHNR, CDR2 FQNEAQ (reference sequence). CDR3 bases: TGTGCCAGCAGCAAAAATCCCGGGACTTGGGGGGGTCAGCCCCAGCATTTT. The encoded protein is CASSKNPGTWGGQPQHF.

The chain carries TRBV2 and TRBJ1-1; 9 bases agree with TRBD1. V was clipped by 6 bases and J by 3 bases; unmatched bases: 5. The V gene's germline CDR1 is SNHLY and CDR2 FYNNEI. The CDR3 extends over 14 amino acids. The CDR3 loop is CASRRTGVDTEAFF. The CDR3 DNA is TGTGCCAGCAGGAGGACAGGGGTCGACACTGAAGCTTTCTTT. The full variable domain, in which reference TRBV2 and TRBJ1-1 provide the parts outside the CDR3, is EPEVTQTPSHQVTQMGQEVILRCVPISNHLYFYWYRQILGQKVEFLVSFYNNEISEKSEIFDDQFSVERPDGSNFTLKIRSTKLEDSAMYFCASRRTGVDTEAFFGQGTRLTVV.

J is TRBJ2-6 and V is TRBV3-1 (or the pseudogene TRBV3-2), with D unclear. Trimming cost V 3 bases and J 1 base, with 7 bases left between them. This CDR3 has 15 amino acids. In germline, CDR1 is LGHDT, CDR2 YNNKEL (reference sequence). The CDR3 loop reads CASSQQVSGANVLTF. The CDR3 DNA sequence: TGTGCCAGCAGCCAGCAGGTTTCTGGGGCCAACGTCCTGACTTTC.

The chain links TRBV10-3 to TRBJ1-2; TRBD1 matches 7 bases. Germline CDR1 and CDR2: ENHRY and SYGVKD. The CDR3 sequence is 12 residues long. Trimming at V came to 3 bases and at J to 5 bases, leaving 0 bases not matched to a gene. CDR3 sequence (DNA): TGTGCCATCAGTGACAGGGGGTATGGCTACACCTTC. This translates into CAISDRGYGYTF.

The chain has TRBV5-1 and TRBJ2-1; D uncertain. The CDR3 sequence is 14 residues long. V gave up 0 bases and J gave up 6 bases, with 10 bases separating them. Germline CDR1 is SGHRS and CDR2 is YFSETQ. CDR3 amino acids: CASSLANSGNEQFF. The CDR3, as DNA: TGCGCCAGCAGCTTGGCTAATTCGGGCAATGAGCAGTTCTTC.

The chain couples TRBV4-2 to TRBJ1-5; 7 bases map to TRBD1. Germline V gene lookup returns CDR1 LGHNA and CDR2 YNFKEQ. V was clipped by 1 base and J by 4 bases; unmatched bases: 10. The CDR3 consists of 17 residues. In nucleotides, the CDR3 is TGTGCCAGCAGCCAAGCGTCGACAGGGCGCCAGAATCAGCCCCAGCATTTT. Amino acids: CASSQASTGRQNQPQHF.

This clone was recorded only once. The chain uses TRBV4-1 and TRBJ2-1; tentatively, D is TRBD1 (6 bases). Between the trimmed V and J ends, which lost 0 bases and 7 bases, there was a span of 19 bases. The CDR3 runs 17 residues. CDR1 is MGHRA, CDR2 YSYEKL, per germline. This CDR3 reads CASSQDLTGRRKNEQFF. CDR3 DNA: TGCGCCAGCAGCCAAGATTTAACAGGGCGGCGGAAGAATGAGCAGTTCTTC.

The V and J genes are TRBV9 and TRBJ2-2; D is unresolved. In germline, CDR1 is SGDLS, CDR2 YYNGEE. CDR3 length equals 15 residues. Trimming took 0 bases from V and 0 from J, leaving 6 bases between them. This CDR3 reads CASSVGHPNTGELFF. DNA of the CDR3: TGTGCCAGCAGCGTAGGACATCCGAACACCGGGGAGCTGTTTTTT.

J is TRBJ2-1 and V is TRBV6-2 or TRBV6-3, with 8 positions matching TRBD1. V gave up 5 bases and J gave up 4 bases; unmatched junction bases: 10. CDR3 length: 16 amino acids. CDR1 and CDR2 (germline): MNHEY, SVGEGT. The DNA for the CDR3 is TGTGCCAGCAGTACCAGACCGGGACAGGATTACAATGAGCAGTTCTTC. It codes for CASSTRPGQDYNEQFF.

The J gene is TRBJ2-1, the V gene TRBV9, with no clear D. Trimming took off 4 bases at V and 0 bases at J, with 11 bases between the two ends. CDR1 and CDR2 (germline): SGDLS, YYNGEE. CDR3 size: 15 residues. DNA of the CDR3: TGTGCCAGCAGCCCCGACACGAGCTCCTACAATGAGCAGTTCTTC. Translated: CASSPDTSSYNEQFF.

The rearrangement joins TRBV7-9 to TRBJ2-1, with 8 bases fitting TRBD1. J gave up 6 bases and V 5 bases, and 9 bases lay outside the gene matches. CDR3 length equals 15 residues. CDR1 and CDR2 from the germline V gene are SEHNR and FQNEAQ (reference sequence). CDR3 protein: CASSLDRGWGNEQFF. The DNA for the CDR3 is TGTGCCAGCAGCCTAGACAGGGGCTGGGGCAATGAGCAGTTCTTC.

This chain's CDR3 is CSVRTGYEGEAFF. The CDR3 nucleotides are TGCAGCGTCAGAACAGGGTACGAGGGTGAAGCTTTCTTT. The gene calls are TRBV29-1 and TRBJ1-1, with a possible D match to TRBD1 (6 bases). This CDR3 contains 13 residues. Germline CDR1 reads SQVTM; CDR2 reads ANQGSEA. With 6 bases removed from V and 7 bases from J, the gap between germline ends came to 18 bases.

This chain joins TRBV10-3 and TRBJ2-7; D unresolved. CDR1 is ENHRY, CDR2 SYGVKD, per germline. V lost 10 bases and J lost 1, with 11 bases in between. The CDR3 runs to 12 residues. CDR3 sequence reads: CANRVTSYEQYF. The CDR3 nucleotides read TGTGCCAATCGGGTGACGTCCTACGAGCAGTACTTC.

In regard to this clone: The sample carries other DNA sequences with the same CDR3. This sequence joins TRBV4-1 and TRBJ1-2, with 7 bases matching TRBD1. Germline V gene lookup returns CDR1 MGHRA and CDR2 YSYEKL. V lost 0 bases to trimming and J lost 4 bases; unmatched junction nucleotides: 2. The CDR3 covers 14 residues. The CDR3 nucleotides are TGCGCCAGCAGCCAAGACAGGGGGTCCTATGGCTACACCTTC. Protein sequence: CASSQDRGSYGYTF.

This chain connects TRBV30 to TRBJ2-5, with unresolved D. Germline V CDR1 and CDR2: GTSNPN, SVGIG (reference sequence). The CDR3 is 13 residues long. V was shortened by 4 bases and J by 1 base, with 10 bases between the two germline ends. The chain's CDR3 is CAWTPGLQETQYF. The CDR3 region has the DNA TGTGCCTGGACTCCCGGTCTCCAAGAGACCCAGTACTTC. Using reference TRBV30 and TRBJ2-5 for the parts outside the CDR3, the full variable domain is SQTIHQWPATLVQPVGSPLSLECTVEGTSNPNLYWYRQAAGRGLQLLFYSVGIGQISSEVPQNLSASRPQDRQFILSSKKLLLSDSGFYLCAWTPGLQETQYFGPGTRLLVL.

J is TRBJ2-5 and V is TRBV19; 11 bases are shared with TRBD2. The CDR3 loop spans 14 amino acids. Unmatched junction bases numbered 6, after V lost 7 bases and J lost 5 bases. The germline V gene encodes CDR1 LNHDA and CDR2 SQIVND (reference sequence). This CDR3 reads CASTNLAGGETQYF. CDR3 sequence (DNA): TGTGCCAGTACCAACTTAGCGGGGGGGGAGACCCAGTACTTC.

The chain carries TRBV5-4 and TRBJ2-7; D might be TRBD1 (6 bases). V shed 2 bases and J shed 5 bases, with 20 bases lying between them. CDR3 length equals 16 residues. Germline CDR1 SGHNT, CDR2 YYREEE (reference sequence). This CDR3 is CASSLRKTGTEDEQYF. As DNA, the CDR3 is TGTGCCAGCAGCTTACGAAAAACAGGGACCGAGGACGAGCAGTACTTC.

V is TRBV11-2 and J is TRBJ2-1; D remains ambiguous. The V end lost 7 bases, the J end lost 0 bases, and 10 bases lay between the germline ends. CDR3 length: 14 residues. CDR1 and CDR2 from the germline V gene are SGHAT and FQNNGV. This CDR3 is CASNQFSSYNEQFF. The DNA of the CDR3 is TGTGCCAGCAATCAGTTCAGCTCCTACAATGAGCAGTTCTTC.

This chain links TRBV4-1 with TRBJ2-1; tentatively, D is TRBD2 (6 bases). V was clipped by 4 bases and J by 5 bases, with 12 bases between them. The CDR3 length is 14 residues. Germline V gives CDR1 MGHRA, CDR2 YSYEKL. The CDR3 bases are TGCGCCAGCAGCCTCTCGGGACTCCACAATGAGCAGTTCTTC. This translates into CASSLSGLHNEQFF.

The V gene is TRBV11-2, the J gene TRBJ2-3; 10 positions agree with TRBD2. The CDR3 loop spans 18 amino acids. Unmatched junction bases numbered 9, after V lost 0 bases and J lost 3 bases. CDR1 is SGHAT, CDR2 FQNNGV, per germline. CDR3 sequence: CASSLDVGSGGATDTQYF. CDR3 DNA: TGTGCCAGCAGCTTAGACGTCGGGAGCGGGGGGGCAACAGATACGCAGTATTTT.